One sample yielded the 14 T cell receptor beta chains listed below, sequenced in a study of T cells in Graves' hyperthyroidism and ophthalmopathy. Researchers amplified the TCR beta CDR3 regions from RNA transcripts. During a first-round RT-PCR of the TCR CDR3, the HTBI primer set was used. TCRdb itself ran the multiplex PCR reads through MiXCR, one entry per CDR3 protein. This sample yields fewer than 900,000 distinct CDR3 sequences, of which less than 20% are seen a single time; under 9.5% belongs to the top ten. Material: blood. These receptors were obtained from a young man with Graves' hyperthyroidism.

This clonotype was found many times. The CDR3 here is CASSLRTGQDTQYF. CDR3 nucleotides: TGTGCCAGCAGCCTGCGGACAGGGCAGGATACGCAGTATTTT. J is TRBJ2-3 and V is TRBV3-1; 8 positions match TRBD1. CDR1 and CDR2 from the germline V gene are LGHDT and YNNKEL (reference sequence). The length of the CDR3 is 14 residues. The V and J ends lost 4 bases and 6 bases, in that order; junction bases with no gene match: 6.

This clonotype has only a few counts. The chain is built from TRBV28 and TRBJ2-3; D might be TRBD2 (7 bases). Germline V gene data show CDR1 as MDHEN and CDR2 as SYDVKM. Trimming cost V 5 bases and J 4 bases, with 19 bases left between them. CDR3 length equals 16 residues. The DNA for the CDR3 is TGTGCCAGCAGTCCCCGAGGGGGAGGGCCACCAGATACGCAGTATTTT. It encodes CASSPRGGGPPDTQYF.

This chain links TRBV29-1 with TRBJ2-7; 8 nucleotides agree with TRBD2. The CDR3 is made up of 13 amino acids. Losses at the gene ends were 7 bases for V and 3 bases for J; bases not matched to a gene: 8. CDR1 and CDR2 (germline): SQVTM, ANQGSEA. CDR3 loop: CSARTSTFYEQYF. The DNA for the CDR3 is TGCAGCGCTCGGACTAGCACTTTCTACGAGCAGTACTTC.

V and J are TRBV20-1 and TRBJ1-2; tentative D call: TRBD1 (5 bases). The CDR3 length is 16 residues. CDR1 is DFQATT, CDR2 SNEGSKA, per germline (reference sequence). Trimming cost V 0 bases and J 6 bases, with 20 bases left between them. CDR3 in amino acids: CSAREWGNRSPDGYTF. CDR3 DNA: TGCAGTGCTAGAGAATGGGGAAACAGGTCACCGGATGGCTACACCTTC.

This clonotype occurred a few times. In DNA, the CDR3 is TGTGCCAGCAGTTTACCTGGGGCAGGGAGCTATGGCTACACCTTC. The encoded protein is CASSLPGAGSYGYTF. The V gene is TRBV28, the J gene TRBJ1-2, with D possibly matching TRBD1 (5 bases). Trimming left V 2 bases short and J 4 bases short, with 14 bases between. The CDR3 is 15 amino acids. Germline V gene sequence: CDR1 MDHEN, CDR2 SYDVKM.

V gene TRBV4-3 combines with J gene TRBJ2-5; tentatively, D is TRBD2 (5 bases). The germline CDR1 and CDR2 sequences are LGHNA and YSLEER. The CDR3 totals 14 residues. The germline V and J ends were trimmed by 1 base and 2 bases, with 8 bases remaining between them. The CDR3 spells CASSQGGMQETQYF. The CDR3 DNA is TGCGCCAGCAGCCAAGGAGGGATGCAAGAGACCCAGTACTTC.

As to this clonotype: The missing conserved phenylalanine or tryptophan at the end of this CDR3 makes a read error likely. The V and J genes are TRBV7-2 and TRBJ2-3; the D is unclear. The CDR3 contains 16 residues. V lost 5 bases and J lost 0, with 15 bases in between. Germline V gives CDR1 SGHTA, CDR2 FQGNSA. The CDR3 DNA follows: TGTGCCAGCAGCCAAGATTGGCAATCTAGCACAGATACGCAGTATTTA. Translation: CASSQDWQSSTDTQYL.

This clonotype was counted at least ten times. V usage is TRBV28 and J usage is TRBJ2-7, with a tentative D call TRBD1 (6 bases). This CDR3 is built from 13 residues. Germline values: CDR1 MDHEN, CDR2 SYDVKM. Trimming removed 6 bases at V and 6 bases at J, with 15 bases between. The CDR3 sequence: CASRVAGAREQYF. CDR3 coding DNA: TGTGCCAGCAGGGTGGCAGGGGCTCGCGAGCAGTACTTC.

This clonotype was detected ten times or more. The rearrangement links TRBV28 to TRBJ2-5, with 12 nucleotides matching TRBD2. The CDR3 runs to 15 residues. Germline-derived CDR1 and CDR2 are MDHEN and SYDVKM. Losses at the gene ends were 3 bases for V and 5 bases for J; bases not matched to a gene: 4. For the CDR3, the DNA is TGTGCCAGCAGTTTGGCTAGCGGGAGGGTTGAGACCCAGTACTTC. The encoded protein is CASSLASGRVETQYF. The full variable domain, rest sourced from reference TRBV28 and TRBJ2-5, is DVKVTQSSRYLVKRTGEKVFLECVQDMDHENMFWYRQDPGLGLRLIYFSYDVKMKEKGDIPEGYSVSREKKERFSLILESASTNQTSMYLCASSLASGRVETQYFGPGTRLLVL.

The sample holds many counts of this clonotype. The rearrangement joins TRBV27 to TRBJ2-3; TRBD1 is a possible D gene (5 bases). Germline assignment: CDR1 MNHEY and CDR2 SMNVEV (reference sequence). V was pared by 3 bases and J by 6 bases, with 13 bases between. The CDR3 spans 14 residues. CDR3 nucleotide sequence: TGTGCCAGCAGTTTTCGCAGGGTTGCGGATACGCAGTATTTT. It is translated as CASSFRRVADTQYF.

The CDR3 DNA reads TGTGCCAGCAGCTTAAGGACCTATGTGGATGAAAAACTGTTTTTT. Its protein is CASSLRTYVDEKLFF. The chain couples TRBV11-3 to TRBJ1-4; no definite D call. The V gene's germline CDR1 is SGHNT and CDR2 YENEEA. CDR3 size: 15 residues. With 2 bases removed from V and 6 bases from J, the gap between germline ends came to 13 bases. Full variable domain (remainder filled in from reference TRBV11-3 and TRBJ1-4): EAGVVQSPRYKIIEKKQPVAFWCNPISGHNTLYWYLQNLGQGPELLIRYENEEAVDDSQLPKDRFSAERLKGVDSTLKIQPAELGDSAVYLCASSLRTYVDEKLFFGSGTQLSVL.

The table lists this clonotype with many counts. The J gene is TRBJ2-7, the V gene TRBV6-1, with D hard to call. The CDR3 spans 12 residues. Germline V gene lookup returns CDR1 MNHNS and CDR2 SASEGT. Deletions cut 7 bases from V and 2 bases from J, with 9 bases between. The CDR3 DNA follows: TGTGCCAGCACCGGCGGAACCTACGAGCAGTACTTC. Amino acid sequence: CASTGGTYEQYF.

Only a few counts were recorded for this clonotype. V usage is TRBV15 and J usage is TRBJ1-1; perhaps TRBD1 as D (5 bases). V was cut by 1 base and J by 6 bases, with 21 bases left in between. The CDR3 is made up of 17 amino acids. Germline assignment: CDR1 LNHNV and CDR2 YYDKDF (reference sequence). CDR3 residues: CATSRGAREGSKAEAFF. CDR3 sequence (DNA): TGTGCCACCAGCAGAGGTGCTCGGGAGGGGTCTAAGGCTGAAGCTTTCTTT.

This clonotype has a count of ten or more. V and J are TRBV5-1 and TRBJ2-3; D gene ambiguous. Trimming pared 4 bases from V and 2 bases from J, leaving 17 bases between. Germline CDR1 SGHRS, CDR2 YFSETQ. The CDR3 has 16 amino acids. The CDR3 spells CASSLNGPTITDTQYF. CDR3 DNA sequence: TGCGCCAGCAGCCTTAACGGACCGACCATCACAGATACGCAGTATTTT.